This paragraph reports one T cell receptor (beta chain). Its target is not known. The CDR3 runs to 13 residues. Germline V gives CDR1 SGHTS, CDR2 YDEGEE. The V gene lost 3 bases and the J gene lost 3 bases, with 9 bases spanning the gap. Profiled with immunoSEQ multiplex PCR; TCRdb holds only in-frame clones, not every one. Among 150,000 to 200,000 clones, about 86% were seen once, and the ten largest hold approximately 8%. The data stem from a study of T cell responses to AZD1222 COVID-19 vaccine. Study outcomes and limitations: Seropositive AZD1222 recipients at baseline numbered only five or six.

The sequence was collected from an adult in good health. The V call is TRBV5-8, the J call TRBJ1-2; maybe TRBD1 (5 bases). The sequenced sample was peripheral blood, obtained on day 0 of AZD1222 vaccination. DNA of the CDR3: TGTGCCAGCAGCTATCGGGACGACTATGGCTACACCTTC. This encodes CASSYRDDYGYTF.